Presented here are 28 T cell receptor beta chains from one specimen sequenced in a study of OX40 agonist ivuxolimab in advanced cancers. TCRdb's copy holds only in-frame clones and misses some; the assay was immunoSEQ multiplex PCR. The table records 50,000 or so clones, approximately 80% of them present only once. The input for sequencing was CD4+ or CD8+ T cells sorted from blood, taken in a trial of the OX40 agonist ivuxolimab. Every receptor here comes from an adult with an advanced solid tumor such as melanoma, head and neck, liver or kidney cancer.

The chain combines TRBV20-1 with TRBJ1-4, with D unresolved. Germline CDR1 DFQATT, CDR2 SNEGSKA (reference sequence). V gave up 1 base and J gave up 11 bases, with 2 bases separating them. This CDR3 has 9 residues. CDR3 sequence: CSARGKLFF. Written as DNA, the CDR3 is TGCAGTGCTAGAGGGAAACTGTTTTTT.

This clone was detected only a few times. The gene calls are TRBV10-3 and TRBJ1-6, with 7 positions matching TRBD1. CDR1 and CDR2 from the germline V gene are ENHRY and SYGVKD. J lost 7 bases, V lost 6 bases, and 6 bases had no gene match. This CDR3 region has 14 residues. The CDR3 reads CAIREGDRNSPLHF. The CDR3 bases are TGTGCCATCAGAGAGGGGGACAGAAATTCACCCCTCCACTTT.

The CDR3 DNA reads TGTGCCAGCAGCCTACGGACTAGCGGGGGGATTGGCTCCTACAATGAGCAGTTCTTC. It specifies CASSLRTSGGIGSYNEQFF. This chain connects TRBV4-2 to TRBJ2-1; 14 nucleotides agree with TRBD2. The germline V gene has CDR1 LGHNA and CDR2 YNFKEQ. This CDR3 is 19 amino acids long. The V segment lost 4 bases and the J segment 0 bases; nucleotides outside the gene matches: 8.

As DNA, the CDR3 is TGTGCCAGCAGCCCGAGGACAGGCGATGAGCAGTTCTTC. It is translated as CASSPRTGDEQFF. V and J are TRBV7-2 and TRBJ2-1, with 7 bases identical to TRBD1. Germline V gene lookup returns CDR1 SGHTA and CDR2 FQGNSA. V lost 5 bases, J lost 8 bases, and 6 bases stayed unmatched. CDR3 size: 13 residues.

The V gene is TRBV29-1, the J gene TRBJ2-5; D tentatively fits TRBD1 or TRBD2 (6 bases each). V was pared by 2 bases and J by 6 bases, with 13 bases between. There are 13 residues in the CDR3. Germline lookup yields CDR1 SQVTM and CDR2 ANQGSEA. CDR3 amino acids: CSVEWGAAKTQYF. The DNA for the CDR3 is TGCAGCGTTGAATGGGGGGCAGCAAAGACCCAGTACTTC.

This clone was detected a few times. The chain uses TRBV12-5 and TRBJ1-5; D is undetermined. CDR1 is LGHNT and CDR2 is FRNRAP in the germline V gene. Trimming took off 5 bases at V and 7 bases at J, with 15 bases between the two ends. The CDR3 consists of 14 residues. CDR3 sequence (DNA): TGTGCTAGTGGTCCCGACCCCGAAGGCCAGCCCCAGCATTTT. This encodes CASGPDPEGQPQHF.

The V and J genes are TRBV18 and TRBJ1-2, with D perhaps matching TRBD1 (6 bases). The ends were cut back, 3 bases at V and 1 base at J, with 9 bases in the middle. This CDR3 is 14 amino acids long. The V gene's germline CDR1 is KGHSH and CDR2 LQKENI. CDR3 in amino acids: CASSPTGYNYGYTF. For the CDR3, the DNA is TGTGCCAGCTCACCGACAGGTTATAACTATGGCTACACCTTC.

This chain uses TRBV7-2 with TRBJ1-5; tentative D call: TRBD1 (5 bases). The length of the CDR3 is 15 residues. Between the trimmed V and J ends, which lost 0 bases and 5 bases, there was a span of 11 bases. Germline CDR1 and CDR2: SGHTA and FQGNSA. Here the CDR3 DNA reads TGTGCCAGCAGCTTAGCGCAGGGTCCTCATCAGCCCCAGCATTTT. Amino acids: CASSLAQGPHQPQHF.

The genes are TRBV6-5 and TRBJ1-5, with TRBD1 identical over 10 bases. J lost 4 bases, V lost 7 bases, and 7 bases had no gene match. The CDR3 is made up of 15 amino acids. The germline V gene has CDR1 MNHEY and CDR2 SVGAGI. In DNA, the CDR3 is TGTGCCAGCACCAAAGGGGGACAGGGGAATCAGCCCCAGCATTTT. Translating it yields CASTKGGQGNQPQHF.

The rearrangement links TRBV9 to TRBJ2-1; weak D call: TRBD2 (5 bases). This CDR3 has 15 residues. Trimming removed 0 bases at V and 3 bases at J, with 10 bases between. Germline V lookup: CDR1 SGDLS, CDR2 YYNGEE. The CDR3 spells CASSVASGGYNEQFF. CDR3 nucleotides: TGTGCCAGCAGCGTAGCTTCAGGAGGCTACAATGAGCAGTTCTTC. Using reference TRBV9 and TRBJ2-1 for the parts outside the CDR3, the full variable domain is DSGVTQTPKHLITATGQRVTLRCSPRSGDLSVYWYQQSLDQGLQFLIQYYNGEERAKGNILERFSAQQFPDLHSELNLSSLELGDSALYFCASSVASGGYNEQFFGPGTRLTVL.

V is TRBV7-2 and J is TRBJ1-6; tentatively, D is TRBD1 (5 bases). Germline V CDR1 and CDR2: SGHTA, FQGNSA. This CDR3 is 12 amino acids long. Trimming cost V 3 bases and J 13 bases, with 10 bases left between them. The CDR3 sequence is CASSFGGAPLHF. The CDR3 DNA reads TGTGCCAGCAGCTTTGGGGGAGCCCCCCTCCACTTT. Full variable domain (remainder filled in from reference TRBV7-2 and TRBJ1-6): GAGVSQSPSNKVTEKGKDVELRCDPISGHTALYWYRQSLGQGLEFLIYFQGNSAPDKSGLPSDRFSAERTGGSVSTLTIQRTQQEDSAVYLCASSFGGAPLHFGNGTRLTVT.

The genes are TRBV7-2 and TRBJ2-7, with D maybe TRBD1 (5 bases). The CDR3 loop spans 15 amino acids. Trimming shortened V by 2 bases and J by 0 bases, and 11 bases separated the two germline ends. Looked up from germline, CDR1 is SGHTA and CDR2 is FQGNSA. The CDR3 sequence: CASSLKQAFSYEQYF. The CDR3 nucleotides are TGTGCCAGCAGCTTAAAACAGGCGTTCTCCTACGAGCAGTACTTC.

The genes are TRBV27 and TRBJ1-3, with 8 bases matching TRBD1. This CDR3 comprises 14 residues. Looked up from germline, CDR1 is MNHEY and CDR2 is SMNVEV (reference sequence). The J segment lost 4 bases and the V segment lost 2 bases, leaving 1 base of the junction unmatched. The CDR3 region is CASSLRQGGNTIYF. The CDR3 region has the DNA TGTGCCAGCAGTTTACGACAGGGGGGAAACACCATATATTTT.

CDR3 DNA sequence: TGCGCCAGCAGCTTGGAGGGCAGAAGCTCCTACGAGCAGTACTTC. Protein sequence: CASSLEGRSSYEQYF. This sequence joins TRBV5-1 and TRBJ2-7, with unresolved D. The V end lost 0 bases, the J end lost 0 bases, and 10 bases lay between the germline ends. Germline V gene lookup returns CDR1 SGHRS and CDR2 YFSETQ. The CDR3 spans 15 residues. Complete variable domain (other parts from reference TRBV5-1 and TRBJ2-7): KAGVTQTPRYLIKTRGQQVTLSCSPISGHRSVSWYQQTPGQGLQFLFEYFSETQRNKGNFPGRFSGRQFSNSRSEMNVSTLELGDSALYLCASSLEGRSSYEQYFGPGTRLTVT.

The chain employs TRBV5-1 and TRBJ1-2; D remains unclear. CDR3 length: 13 amino acids. V was clipped by 3 bases and J by 5 bases, with 11 bases between them. Germline V CDR1 and CDR2: SGHRS, YFSETQ. CDR3 in DNA: TGCGCCAGCAGCTCGGACGGACCATATGGCTACACCTTC. This codes for CASSSDGPYGYTF.

The gene calls are TRBV9 and TRBJ2-7, with 9 positions matching TRBD1. This CDR3 is 13 amino acids long. With 4 bases clipped from V and 6 bases from J, the junction kept 5 bases outside the gene matches. CDR1 is SGDLS, CDR2 YYNGEE, per germline. CDR3 loop: CASSFTGGGEQYF. The CDR3 DNA reads TGTGCCAGCAGCTTCACAGGGGGCGGCGAGCAGTACTTC.

The rearrangement joins TRBV30 to TRBJ1-2; TRBD1 aligns across 9 bases. This CDR3 comprises 11 residues. The V gene end was trimmed by 7 bases and the J gene end by 5 bases; junction bases not matched to a gene: 2. The germline gives CDR1 GTSNPN, CDR2 SVGIG (reference sequence). As DNA, the CDR3 is TGTGCCTACGGGACAGGGTATGGCTACACCTTC. Amino acids: CAYGTGYGYTF. Together with reference TRBV30 and TRBJ1-2, the CDR3 gives the full variable domain: SQTIHQWPATLVQPVGSPLSLECTVEGTSNPNLYWYRQAAGRGLQLLFYSVGIGQISSEVPQNLSASRPQDRQFILSSKKLLLSDSGFYLCAYGTGYGYTFGSGTRLTVV.

This clone was seen a few times. V usage is TRBV5-4 and J usage is TRBJ1-5, with a weak D call TRBD1 (5 bases). V was clipped by 5 bases and J by 5 bases, with 11 bases between them. This CDR3 has 13 amino acids. Germline V gene sequence: CDR1 SGHNT, CDR2 YYREEE (reference sequence). CDR3 loop: CASSQGGDQPQHF. As DNA, the CDR3 is TGTGCCAGCAGTCAGGGAGGGGATCAGCCCCAGCATTTT.

V usage is TRBV5-1 and J usage is TRBJ2-5, with D possibly being TRBD1 (6 bases). Trimming removed 2 bases at V and 4 bases at J, with 9 bases between. The CDR3 is made up of 13 amino acids. Germline CDR1 and CDR2: SGHRS and YFSETQ. The CDR3 nucleotides read TGCGCCAGCAGCTTCAGGGGCGGAGAGACCCAGTACTTC. Translated, it gives CASSFRGGETQYF.

This sequence joins TRBV18 and TRBJ2-3; 10 bases align to TRBD2. J lost 0 bases, V lost 6 bases, and 6 bases had no gene match. CDR3 size: 16 residues. The germline V gene encodes CDR1 KGHSH and CDR2 LQKENI. The CDR3 here is CASSPLAGGSTDTQYF. The CDR3 DNA is TGTGCCAGCTCGCCCTTAGCGGGGGGAAGCACAGATACGCAGTATTTT.

The genes are TRBV5-1 and TRBJ2-5, with no clear D. The V and J ends lost 0 bases and 7 bases respectively, with 4 bases between them. The CDR3 has 11 residues. Germline CDR1 and CDR2: SGHRS and YFSETQ. The CDR3 nucleotides read TGCGCCAGCAGCTTGGAAGCGACCCAGTACTTC. Its translation: CASSLEATQYF.

The chain has TRBV7-2 and TRBJ2-2, with D possibly TRBD2 on 6 matching bases. Trimming took 1 base from V and 6 from J, leaving 6 bases between them. The CDR3 length is 13 residues. Germline V gives CDR1 SGHTA, CDR2 FQGNSA. The CDR3 coding sequence is TGTGCCAGCAGCTTAGGGGGGGCCGGGGAGCTGTTTTTT. Amino acids: CASSLGGAGELFF.

The chain employs TRBV19 and TRBJ1-5, with D maybe TRBD1 (6 bases). The length of the CDR3 is 16 residues. The ends were cut back, 8 bases at V and 2 bases at J, with 19 bases in the middle. Germline CDR1 and CDR2: LNHDA and SQIVND (reference sequence). As DNA, the CDR3 is TGTGCCAGTTCAGGGGAGCGCAATGCGGGCAATCAGCCCCAGCATTTT. Translation: CASSGERNAGNQPQHF.

This chain links TRBV19 with TRBJ1-1; D not resolved. Germline V lookup: CDR1 LNHDA, CDR2 SQIVND (reference sequence). V lost 6 bases, J lost 6 bases, and 17 bases lay in between. This CDR3 is 14 amino acids long. In DNA, the CDR3 is TGTGCCAGTAGCCCCCCTTTCCGGATCGCTGAAGCTTTCTTT. Translation: CASSPPFRIAEAFF. Based on the CDR3 plus reference TRBV19 and TRBJ1-1, the full variable domain is DGGITQSPKYLFRKEGQNVTLSCEQNLNHDAMYWYRQDPGQGLRLIYYSQIVNDFQKGDIAEGYSVSREKKESFPLTVTSAQKNPTAFYLCASSPPFRIAEAFFGQGTRLTVV.

The rearrangement uses TRBV6-1 and TRBJ1-2; D uncertain. The CDR3 covers 15 residues. Trimming took 0 bases from V and 2 from J, leaving 10 bases between them. The germline gives CDR1 MNHNS, CDR2 SASEGT. The DNA for the CDR3 is TGTGCCAGCAGTGAAGCGGTCAGTTCGAACTATGGCTACACCTTC. Its translation is CASSEAVSSNYGYTF.

V gene TRBV7-6 combines with J gene TRBJ2-3; 8 nucleotides match TRBD2. The CDR3 is made up of 20 amino acids. Germline CDR1 reads SGHVS; CDR2 reads FNYEAQ. V lost 2 bases and J lost 6; bases outside the gene matches: 22. CDR3 nucleotide sequence: TGTGCCAGCAGCTTAACTACAGGTGGCGGGGGGACCTTTCCCGCCGATACGCAGTATTTT. Translated, it gives CASSLTTGGGGTFPADTQYF.

The sample holds a few counts of this clone. The J gene is TRBJ2-1, the V gene TRBV2; D is undetermined. V was trimmed by 5 bases and J by 2 bases, leaving 7 bases between them. The germline V gene encodes CDR1 SNHLY and CDR2 FYNNEI. The CDR3 loop spans 13 amino acids. For the CDR3, the DNA is TGTGCCAGCAGTACCGGACCCTACAATGAGCAGTTCTTC. It codes for CASSTGPYNEQFF.

This chain joins TRBV5-1 and TRBJ2-3; no reliable D call. Trimming took off 8 bases at V and 2 bases at J, with 21 bases between the two ends. CDR3 length equals 16 residues. Germline loops: CDR1 SGHRS, CDR2 YFSETQ. The CDR3 sequence is CASSPNSGPPTDTQYF. The CDR3 region has the DNA TGCGCCAGTTCTCCCAATTCGGGTCCCCCCACAGATACGCAGTATTTT.